What follows describes a single T cell receptor beta chain. Profiled with immunoSEQ multiplex PCR; TCRdb holds only in-frame clones, not every one. The sample has under 40,000 clones, approximately 91% seen once. This record comes from a study of blood T cell repertoires in COVID-19. This CDR3 spans 18 amino acids. The J segment lost 2 bases and the V segment lost 2 bases, leaving 9 bases of the junction unmatched. The germline gives CDR1 MGHDK, CDR2 SYGVNS. The V gene is TRBV25-1, the J gene TRBJ2-3; 11 nucleotides agree with TRBD2. Material for sequencing was peripheral blood. The TCR sequence derives from a man aged 70-80 years with active COVID-19. The CDR3 protein is CASSETHVAGGITDTQYF. The CDR3 DNA reads TGTGCCAGCAGTGAAACACACGTAGCGGGGGGGATCACAGATACGCAGTATTTT.